This TCR beta chain was retrieved from a study of blood T cell repertoires in COVID-19. Libraries were prepared by immunoSEQ multiplex PCR; TCRdb keeps only in-frame clonotypes and omits some of them. Found here are 200,000 to 250,000 clones, 88% of them singletons; the top ten hold about 4%. Trimming took 7 bases from V and 2 from J, leaving 15 bases between them. Per germline, CDR1 SGDLS and CDR2 YYNGEE. The CDR3 length is 14 residues. The TCR was taken from a woman between 25 and 40 years old who had been exposed to COVID-19. The chain employs TRBV9 and TRBJ2-5; D possibly corresponds to TRBD2 (5 bases). The sample consisted of PBMCs or T cells enriched from blood (not recorded which). CDR3 protein: CASGTGRVQETQYF. CDR3 sequence (DNA): TGTGCCAGCGGAACGGGGAGAGTTCAAGAGACCCAGTACTTC.